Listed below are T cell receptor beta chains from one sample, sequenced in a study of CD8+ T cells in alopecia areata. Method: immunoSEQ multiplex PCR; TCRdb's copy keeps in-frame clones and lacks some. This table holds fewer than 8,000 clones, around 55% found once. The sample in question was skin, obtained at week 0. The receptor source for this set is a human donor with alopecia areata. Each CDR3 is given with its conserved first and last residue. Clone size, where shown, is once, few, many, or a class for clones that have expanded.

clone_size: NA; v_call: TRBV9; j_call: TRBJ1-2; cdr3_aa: CASSVGQGNYGYTF
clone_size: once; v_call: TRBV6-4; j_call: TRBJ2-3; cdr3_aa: CASSPDKATDTQYF
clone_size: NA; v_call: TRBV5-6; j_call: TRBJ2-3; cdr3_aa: CASSLPGANTDTQYF
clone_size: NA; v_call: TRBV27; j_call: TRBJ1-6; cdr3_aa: CASSPWDKIRSYNSPLHF
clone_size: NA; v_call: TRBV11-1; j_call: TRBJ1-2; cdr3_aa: CASTFRARGDGYTF
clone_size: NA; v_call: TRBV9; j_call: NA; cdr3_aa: CASSVESGTYEQYF
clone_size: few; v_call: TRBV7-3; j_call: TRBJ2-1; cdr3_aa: CASSVTGARSNEQFF
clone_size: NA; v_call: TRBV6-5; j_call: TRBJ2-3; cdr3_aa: CASSYQRNPPDTQYF
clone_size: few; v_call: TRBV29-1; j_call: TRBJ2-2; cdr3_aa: CSVEVGRGSGNTGELFF
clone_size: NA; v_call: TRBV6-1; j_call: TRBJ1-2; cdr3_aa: CASSHSGDYGYTF
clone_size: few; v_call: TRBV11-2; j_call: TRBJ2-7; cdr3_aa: CASRKYGAGEDEQYF
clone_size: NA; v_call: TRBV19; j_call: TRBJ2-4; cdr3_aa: CASSIGAGGSKNIQYF
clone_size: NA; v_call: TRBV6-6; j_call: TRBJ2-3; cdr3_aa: CASSWGLEADTQYF
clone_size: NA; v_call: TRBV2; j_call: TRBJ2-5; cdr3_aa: CANGDRPRGETQYF
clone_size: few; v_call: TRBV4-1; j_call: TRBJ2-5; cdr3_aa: CASSQGDSEETQYF
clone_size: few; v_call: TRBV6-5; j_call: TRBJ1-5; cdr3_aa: CASSRDRGLQPQHF
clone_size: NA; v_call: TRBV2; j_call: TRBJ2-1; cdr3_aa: CAKKSYNEQFF
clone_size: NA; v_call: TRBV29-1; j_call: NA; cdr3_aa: CSVVFGQVLSLDYEQYF
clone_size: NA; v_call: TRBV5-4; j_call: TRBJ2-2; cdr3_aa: CASSAGTGTGELFF
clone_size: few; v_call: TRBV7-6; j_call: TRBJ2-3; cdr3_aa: CASSLSSHHTDTQYF
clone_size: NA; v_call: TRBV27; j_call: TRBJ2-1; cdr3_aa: CASSPTHLGGGPVSYNEQFF
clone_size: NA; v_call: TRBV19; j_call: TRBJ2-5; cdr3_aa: CASMGAYQETQYF
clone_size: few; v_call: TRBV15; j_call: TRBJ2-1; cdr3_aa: CATSSRDRPYNEQFF
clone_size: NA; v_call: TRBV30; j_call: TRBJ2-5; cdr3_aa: CAWSVISAQETQYF
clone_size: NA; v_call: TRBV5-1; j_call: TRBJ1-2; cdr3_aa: CASSDEIGYTF
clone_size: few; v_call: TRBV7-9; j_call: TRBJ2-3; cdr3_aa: CASRPPLVRNTDTQYF
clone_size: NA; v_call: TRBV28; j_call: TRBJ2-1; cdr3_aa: CAHATSGRMYNEQFF
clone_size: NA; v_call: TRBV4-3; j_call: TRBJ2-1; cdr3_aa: CASSQDRGLAGYNEQFF
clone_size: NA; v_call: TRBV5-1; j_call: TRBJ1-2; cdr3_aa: CASSLDSNNYGYTF
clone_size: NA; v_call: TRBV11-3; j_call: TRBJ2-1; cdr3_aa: CASSRGEYGNEQFF
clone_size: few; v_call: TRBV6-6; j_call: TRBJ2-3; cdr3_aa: CASSYSSGSSSDTQYF
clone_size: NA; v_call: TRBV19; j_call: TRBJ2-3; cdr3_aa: CASSRTSGSDGTQYF
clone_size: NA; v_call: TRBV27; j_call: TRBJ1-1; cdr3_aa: CASSLGYSTEAFF
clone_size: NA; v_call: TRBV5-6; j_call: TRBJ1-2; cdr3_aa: CASSFRRLANYGYTF
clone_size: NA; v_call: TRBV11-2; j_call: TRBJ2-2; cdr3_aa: CASSPGTGVVGELFF
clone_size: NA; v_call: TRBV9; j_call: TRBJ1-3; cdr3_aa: CASSPQAGSGNTIYF
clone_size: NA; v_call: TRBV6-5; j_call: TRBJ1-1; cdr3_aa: CAVKGVGNTEAFF
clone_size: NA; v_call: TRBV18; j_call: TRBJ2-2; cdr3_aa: CASSPQTGRPFVKLFF
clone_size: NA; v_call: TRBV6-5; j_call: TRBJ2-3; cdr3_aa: CASSPWASGGDTQYF
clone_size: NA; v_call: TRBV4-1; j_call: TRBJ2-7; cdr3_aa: CASSRARDSMDYEQYF
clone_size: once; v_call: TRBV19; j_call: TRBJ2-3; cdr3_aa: CASHGADGTDTQYF